This T cell receptor beta chain originates from a study of blood T cells in healthy people across ages. Broader study findings: In the absence of known donor CMV status, changes in expanded clonotypes were possibly confounded. A strong correlation was seen between TCR beta diversity and naive T cell percentage.

With respect to this clonotype: Its cognate antigen is unknown.

Trimming took 5 bases from V and 7 from J; bases not matched to a gene: 7. From germline, CDR1 is MNHEY and CDR2 SVGEGT. The CDR3 loop spans 14 amino acids. A J-beta primer mix and a sample-barcoded 5' primer were used in a second PCR of about 7 to 12 cycles. Every single cDNA molecule received a tag from a template-switch adaptor with 12 random nucleotides. TCRdb redid the calling of the 5' RACE reads with MiXCR, one entry per CDR3 protein. The data contain more than 500,000 distinct CDR3 sequences, about 26% of them singletons. Specimen: blood. V gene TRBV6-2 or TRBV6-3 combines with J gene TRBJ2-5, with 10 bases lining up with TRBD2. This clonotype was sampled from a woman aged 70 to 79 in good health. The CDR3 loop reads CASSGGTSEGTQYF. The DNA of the CDR3 is TGTGCCAGCAGTGGTGGGACTAGCGAAGGGACCCAGTACTTC.